The rows below give T cell receptor beta chains drawn from one sample of a study of cytomegalovirus exposure and HLA in healthy donors. Profiled with immunoSEQ multiplex PCR; TCRdb holds only in-frame clones, not every one. The sample has 260,000 or so clones, less than 95% seen once. The sequenced sample consisted of PBMCs. These receptors came from a young woman in good health and CMV-seronegative. Both conserved end residues are part of each CDR3. Fields, in order: clone size, D gene, V gene, J gene, CDR3 DNA, CDR3 protein. D genes are given only for firm matches. The size entry is marked missing in some rows and otherwise reads once, few, many or a size class.

.	TRBD1	TRBV9	TRBJ2-2	TGTGCCAGCAGCGCCGTCGACAGGGCTAACACCGGGGAGCTGTTTTTT	CASSAVDRANTGELFF
.	.	TRBV5-4	TRBJ1-2	TGTGCCAGCAGCCAAGGGACGGAATATGGCTACACCTTC	CASSQGTEYGYTF
.	.	TRBV6-4	TRBJ2-7	TGTGCCAGCAGTGATCCGGCAGGGGCGTACGAGCAGTACTTC	CASSDPAGAYEQYF
.	TRBD2	TRBV7-6	TRBJ2-7	TGTGCCAGCAGCTTAGCCCCTAGCGGTTACGAGCAGTACTTC	CASSLAPSGYEQYF
.	TRBD2	TRBV5-1	TRBJ2-3	TGCGCCAGCAGCTTGAGGCCAACTAGCGCCAGCACAGATACGCAGTATTTT	CASSLRPTSASTDTQYF
.	.	TRBV5-1	TRBJ2-1	TGCGCCAGCAGCTTTTTAGCGGTAACCACCTCCTACAATGAGCAGTTCTTC	CASSFLAVTTSYNEQFF
.	.	TRBV4-1	TRBJ2-5	TGCGCCAGCAGCCAAGGAGACAGGACCCAAGAGACCCAGTACTTC	CASSQGDRTQETQYF
.	.	TRBV27	TRBJ1-1	TGTGCCAGTGCCGGGGTCAGGGCGGGGGACACTGAAGCTTTCTTT	CASAGVRAGDTEAFF
.	.	TRBV9	TRBJ1-2	TGTGCCAGCAGCGTCCCAATCGGGGGGACTAACTATGGCTACACCTTC	CASSVPIGGTNYGYTF
.	TRBD1	TRBV18	TRBJ1-5	TGTGCCAGCTCACCCGGGACAGGGAGCAATCAGCCCCAGCATTTT	CASSPGTGSNQPQHF
.	.	TRBV5-1	TRBJ2-5	TGCGCCAGCAGCGCCGACCTGGGACAAGAGACCCAGTACTTC	CASSADLGQETQYF
.	.	TRBV6-1	TRBJ1-2	TGTGCCAGCAGTGTACCAGGGGAGGTGTGGGGCTACACCTTC	CASSVPGEVWGYTF
.	TRBD2	TRBV19	TRBJ2-2	TGTGCCAGTAGCCGGGGGGTTAGCGGGAGTCGAGACACCGGGGAGCTGTTTTTT	CASSRGVSGSRDTGELFF
.	.	TRBV21-1	TRBJ2-3	TGTGCCAGCAGCAAAGATCTGATGGGTACTCCTTCCACAGATACGCAGTATTTT	CASSKDLMGTPSTDTQYF
.	.	TRBV4-3	TRBJ2-7	TGCGCCAGCAGCCCCACCGGGGGCGAGCAGTACTTC	CASSPTGGEQYF
.	.	TRBV19	TRBJ1-5	TGTGCCAGTAGTATAGATGATAGCAATCAGCCCCAGCATTTT	CASSIDDSNQPQHF
.	.	TRBV7-3	TRBJ2-5	TGTGCCAGCAGCTTAACGGCGGCAGCAGAGACCCAGTACTTC	CASSLTAAAETQYF
.	TRBD1	TRBV27	TRBJ2-7	TGTGCCAGCAGTTTGGGGCAGGGGGTCGGAGAGCAGTACTTC	CASSLGQGVGEQYF
.	.	TRBV6-1	TRBJ2-7	TGTGCCAGCAGTGCCGTACTGTGGGAGACCTACGAGCAGTACTTC	CASSAVLWETYEQYF
.	.	TRBV7-6	TRBJ2-7	TGTGCCAGCAGCTTAGGGTCGGCCTACGAGCAGTACTTC	CASSLGSAYEQYF
.	.	TRBV30	TRBJ2-3	TGTGCCTGGGGAGGTTGGACTAGCACAGATACGCAGTATTTT	CAWGGWTSTDTQYF
.	TRBD2	TRBV5-1	TRBJ2-7	TGCGCCAGCACTAGCGGGAATTGGCAGTACTTC	CASTSGNWQYF
.	TRBD2	TRBV7-2	TRBJ2-1	TGTGCCAGCAGCTTAGCTTTAGCGGGCTCCTACAATGAGCAGTTCTTC	CASSLALAGSYNEQFF
.	TRBD1	TRBV7-2	TRBJ2-7	TGTGCCAGCAGCGTTACCGGGACAGGGTACTACGAGCAGTACTTC	CASSVTGTGYYEQYF
.	.	TRBV7-2	TRBJ2-3	TGTGCCAGCAGCTTAGGGCTGGGATCGGGAGATACGCAGTATTTT	CASSLGLGSGDTQYF
.	.	TRBV28	TRBJ2-2	TGTGCCAGCAGTTGGTCGGAGCGGGACACCGGGGAGCTGTTTTTT	CASSWSERDTGELFF
.	TRBD1	TRBV29-1	TRBJ1-2	TGCAGCGTTGAGGAATTAGGACAGGGTGGCTATGGCTACACCTTC	CSVEELGQGGYGYTF
.	TRBD1	TRBV28	TRBJ1-2	TGTGCCAGCAGTTTTCGACAGGGGTTAGGCTACACCTTC	CASSFRQGLGYTF
.	.	TRBV5-6	TRBJ2-1	TGTGCCAGCAGCTTGGTCTCGCGGTTCTGGAATGAGCAGTTCTTC	CASSLVSRFWNEQFF
.	.	TRBV28	TRBJ1-2	TGTGCCAGTGGGGTAGACTATGGCTACACCTTC	CASGVDYGYTF
.	.	TRBV2	TRBJ1-4	TGTGCCAGCAGTGCAAGAAACTCCCGGGGTAATGAAAAACTGTTTTTT	CASSARNSRGNEKLFF
.	TRBD1	TRBV7-3	TRBJ1-1	TGTGCCAGCAGCTTGGGGACAGGCACTGAAGCTTTCTTT	CASSLGTGTEAFF
.	.	TRBV5-4	TRBJ1-2	TGTGCCAGCAGCTTGATGGGGGGGGCCTATGGCTACACCTTC	CASSLMGGAYGYTF
.	.	TRBV9	TRBJ2-3	TGTGCCAGCAGCGTAGGACAGGTCACATATACGCAGTATTTT	CASSVGQVTYTQYF
.	.	TRBV5-1	TRBJ1-1	TGCGCCAGCAGCCTGGACACCCATGACCGGAACACTGAAGCTTTCTTT	CASSLDTHDRNTEAFF
.	.	TRBV7-2	TRBJ2-7	TGTGCCAGCGCCCTCTACTACGAGCAGTACTTC	CASALYYEQYF
.	TRBD1	TRBV12-5	TRBJ1-1	TGTGCTAGTGGTTCTCTGACAGGGGCAAAAATGAACACTGAAGCTTTCTTT	CASGSLTGAKMNTEAFF
.	TRBD2	TRBV25-1	TRBJ2-1	TGTGCCAGCTCGGGACTAGCGCAATACAATGAGCAGTTCTTC	CASSGLAQYNEQFF
.	.	TRBV4-2	TRBJ2-3	TGTGCCAGCAGCCAAGTTGTATCAGGGCCCGGGGGAGATACGCAGTATTTT	CASSQVVSGPGGDTQYF
.	.	TRBV7-8	TRBJ2-3	TGTGCCAGCAGCTCCGGACAGCAAAGCACAGATACGCAGTATTTT	CASSSGQQSTDTQYF
few	TRBD1	TRBV19	TRBJ2-7	TGTGCCAGTAGTACTGGGACAGGCTACGAGCAGTACTTC	CASSTGTGYEQYF
.	.	TRBV4-3	TRBJ1-2	TGCGCCAGCAGCCACGGACAGACCTATGGCTACACCTTC	CASSHGQTYGYTF
.	.	TRBV5-6	TRBJ1-1	TGTGCCAGCACCAATTGGGGGGGTATGAACACTGAAGCTTTCTTT	CASTNWGGMNTEAFF
.	.	TRBV2	TRBJ2-5	TGTGCCAGCAGTGAAGCAGTGACACGCCAAGAGACCCAGTACTTC	CASSEAVTRQETQYF